These 17 T cell receptor beta chains were sequenced from one sample in a study of blood T cell repertoires in COVID-19. Clones were read by immunoSEQ multiplex PCR, and TCRdb kept only the in-frame ones, dropping some. This table holds 53,000 or so clones, roughly 79% found once. Sequences were obtained from peripheral blood. All receptors come from a human donor in a cohort sampled during active COVID-19.

The chain links TRBV19 to TRBJ2-5; D is uncertain. CDR1 LNHDA and CDR2 SQIVND come from the germline V gene (reference sequence). V was clipped by 5 bases and J by 0 bases, with 19 bases between them. This CDR3 comprises 17 residues. The DNA of the CDR3 is TGTGCCAGTAGTCCCCAAGTGGCCGCCACGTACCAAGAGACCCAGTACTTC. Protein product: CASSPQVAATYQETQYF.

This clone was counted a few times. This chain uses TRBV5-1 with TRBJ2-5; 10 bases are shared with TRBD2. Per the germline V gene, CDR1 is SGHRS and CDR2 is YFSETQ. CDR3 length: 15 residues. V shed 6 bases and J 5 bases; nucleotides not matched to a gene: 10. The CDR3 region is CASTAGSGGGETQYF. CDR3 DNA sequence: TGCGCCAGCACCGCTGGGAGCGGGGGGGGTGAGACCCAGTACTTC.

The CDR3: CASSEKGINYNEQFF. CDR3 DNA: TGTGCCAGCAGTGAAAAGGGGATCAACTACAATGAGCAGTTCTTC. The genes are TRBV2 and TRBJ2-1; the D gene is possibly TRBD1 (5 bases). Trimming cost V 2 bases and J 3 bases, with 11 bases left between them. Germline assignment: CDR1 SNHLY and CDR2 FYNNEI. The CDR3 is 15 amino acids.

J is TRBJ2-3 and V is TRBV6-6, with TRBD1 as a possible D gene (5 bases). The CDR3 runs 14 residues. The germline V gene has CDR1 MNHNY and CDR2 SVGAGI (reference sequence). V dropped 7 bases and J dropped 5 bases, with 16 bases sitting between them. CDR3 residues: CASTPEVGVDTQYF. Here the CDR3 DNA reads TGTGCCAGCACCCCCGAAGTAGGGGTAGATACGCAGTATTTT.

V gene TRBV27 combines with J gene TRBJ2-7, with TRBD2 identical over 12 bases. Germline values: CDR1 MNHEY, CDR2 SMNVEV (reference sequence). This CDR3 has 17 residues. V lost 3 bases, J lost 7 bases, and 13 bases stayed unmatched. The CDR3 nucleotides read TGTGCCAGCAGTTTTAGTGGACTAGCGGGGAACAGGGGGGAGCAGTACTTC. Protein product: CASSFSGLAGNRGEQYF.

This chain's CDR3 is CASSLGRNSGGAYEQYF. The CDR3 region has the DNA TGTGCCAGCAGCTTAGGAAGGAACTCGGGGGGGGCATACGAGCAGTACTTC. The V gene is TRBV7-6, the J gene TRBJ2-7; 8 nucleotides align to TRBD2. The CDR3 extends over 17 amino acids. V was pared by 1 base and J by 4 bases, with 12 bases of the junction left unmatched. From germline, CDR1 is SGHVS and CDR2 FNYEAQ.

The V gene is TRBV6-5, the J gene TRBJ1-1; weak D call: TRBD1 (5 bases). CDR3 length: 14 amino acids. Germline loops: CDR1 MNHEY, CDR2 SVGAGI. V lost 6 bases and J lost 4, with 15 bases in between. CDR3 in amino acids: CASRVQAGTTEAFF. The DNA for the CDR3 is TGTGCCAGCAGGGTGCAGGCGGGGACCACTGAAGCTTTCTTT.

There are many counts of this clone. This chain uses TRBV30 with TRBJ1-1; D ambiguous. The CDR3 runs 13 residues. In germline, CDR1 is GTSNPN, CDR2 SVGIG (reference sequence). Deletions cut 4 bases from V and 6 bases from J, with 15 bases between. CDR3 protein: CAWTFGGGSEAFF. CDR3 bases: TGTGCCTGGACGTTCGGAGGTGGGTCTGAAGCTTTCTTT.

The V gene is TRBV29-1, the J gene TRBJ1-5, with 7 bases that match TRBD1. Germline trimming cut 3 bases from V and 1 base from J; bases unmatched to any gene: 9. The germline V gene encodes CDR1 SQVTM and CDR2 ANQGSEA. The CDR3 extends over 16 amino acids. The CDR3 nucleotides are TGCAGCGTTGAGGACAGGCCGTTCGGGAGCAATCAGCCCCAGCATTTT. This encodes CSVEDRPFGSNQPQHF.

The genes are TRBV9 and TRBJ1-1; 7 bases map to TRBD1. The CDR3 consists of 15 residues. Germline V gives CDR1 SGDLS, CDR2 YYNGEE. V shed 3 bases, J shed 1 base, and the junction held 6 bases outside the gene matches. CDR3 amino acids: CASSETGARNTEAFF. The CDR3 nucleotides read TGTGCCAGCAGCGAAACAGGGGCTCGGAACACTGAAGCTTTCTTT.

V gene TRBV27 combines with J gene TRBJ1-1; D is possibly TRBD1 (5 bases). Germline V gene data show CDR1 as MNHEY and CDR2 as SMNVEV (reference sequence). This CDR3 has 13 residues. Trimming pared 4 bases from V and 1 base from J, leaving 7 bases between. CDR3 coding DNA: TGTGCCAGCAGTTGGACACGGAACACTGAAGCTTTCTTT. As protein: CASSWTRNTEAFF.

This clone was seen a handful of times. The V call is TRBV4-1, the J call TRBJ2-1; D call uncertain. The CDR3 runs 15 residues. Deletions cut 0 bases from V and 5 bases from J, with 11 bases between. In germline, CDR1 is MGHRA, CDR2 YSYEKL. The CDR3 loop reads CASSQDSNRHNEQFF. In DNA, the CDR3 is TGCGCCAGCAGCCAAGATTCGAACAGACACAATGAGCAGTTCTTC.

This chain joins TRBV4-2 and TRBJ2-5, with a tentative D call TRBD1 (5 bases). The V end lost 0 bases, the J end lost 5 bases, and 10 bases lay between the germline ends. Per germline, CDR1 LGHNA and CDR2 YNFKEQ. This CDR3 region has 14 residues. CDR3 sequence reads: CASSQDQGSETQYF. DNA of the CDR3: TGTGCCAGCAGCCAAGATCAGGGATCGGAGACCCAGTACTTC.

In regard to this clone: Its ends do not fully match the called genes, so a read error is possible. This chain joins TRBV5-1 and TRBJ1-3; maybe TRBD1 (5 bases). The CDR3 consists of 15 residues. Germline CDR1 and CDR2: SGHRS and YFSETQ. In DNA form, the CDR3 reads TGCGCCAGCAGAGGGACTTACCGCTCTGGAAACACCATTTATTTT. Residues: CASRGTYRSGNTIYF.

The J gene is TRBJ2-7, the V gene TRBV5-1, with no clear D. Trimming removed 2 bases at V and 0 bases at J, with 9 bases between. The germline CDR1 and CDR2 sequences are SGHRS and YFSETQ. This CDR3 has 14 amino acids. The chain's CDR3 is CASSFSGFSYEQYF. Written as DNA, the CDR3 is TGCGCCAGCAGCTTCTCGGGTTTCTCCTACGAGCAGTACTTC.

J is TRBJ1-5 and V is TRBV6-2 or TRBV6-3, with 8 positions matching TRBD1. Germline CDR1 reads MNHEY; CDR2 reads SVGEGT. Trimming at V came to 2 bases and at J to 0 bases, leaving 9 bases not matched to a gene. CDR3 length: 18 amino acids. The CDR3 is CASSYTIQGDYSNQPQHF. The CDR3 DNA follows: TGTGCCAGCAGTTACACCATACAGGGGGATTATAGCAATCAGCCCCAGCATTTT.

This clone appeared a few times. The V and J genes are TRBV2 and TRBJ2-2; a possible D gene is TRBD2 (6 bases). The CDR3 totals 15 residues. Germline V lookup: CDR1 SNHLY, CDR2 FYNNEI. V was trimmed by 1 base and J by 5 bases, leaving 11 bases between them. In nucleotides, the CDR3 is TGTGCCAGCAGTGAAGTAGGAGGGGTAACCGGGGAGCTGTTTTTT. The encoded protein is CASSEVGGVTGELFF.